This is a list of T cell receptor beta chains from one sample in a study of cytomegalovirus exposure and HLA in healthy donors. The repertoire was sequenced with immunoSEQ multiplex PCR; TCRdb's copy has only in-frame clones and lacks some. This sample has around 140,000 clones, with roughly 9.6% found just once. The source material was PBMCs. These TCRs come from a woman in her 40s in good health and CMV-seropositive. The CDR3 runs from the conserved cysteine through the conserved F or W. The D gene is left open where the match is weak. A clone size is listed for some rows: how often the clone was seen (once, few, many), or a class if it is expanded.

>NA|TRBV5-1|few|TRBJ2-2
CASSLVGTGELFF
TGCGCCAGCAGCTTGGTCGGCACCGGGGAGCTGTTTTTT
>TRBD2|TRBV5-4|few|TRBJ2-3
CASSSTASGGVDTQYF
TGTGCCAGCAGCTCCACTGCTAGCGGGGGAGTAGATACGCAGTATTTT
>TRBD1|TRBV7-3|few|TRBJ2-2
CASSLGQGSGELFF
TGTGCCAGCAGTTTGGGACAGGGATCCGGGGAGCTGTTTTTT
>TRBD1|TRBV7-2|NA|TRBJ1-5
CASSLTGGAGSNQPQHF
TGTGCCAGCAGCTTAACAGGGGGCGCGGGGAGCAATCAGCCCCAGCATTTT
>NA|TRBV18|few|TRBJ2-3
CASSPRLVSDTQYF
TGTGCCAGCTCACCCAGACTAGTCTCAGATACGCAGTATTTT
>NA|TRBV5-6|few|TRBJ1-2
CASSLQQGTGYTF
TGTGCCAGCAGCCTGCAACAGGGAACTGGCTACACCTTC
>NA|TRBV2|few|TRBJ1-2
CASWPGTNRYGYTF
TGTGCCAGTTGGCCCGGGACAAACCGTTATGGCTACACCTTC
>TRBD2|TRBV6-4|NA|TRBJ2-3
CASSSSGGEGDTQYF
TGTGCCAGCAGTTCTAGCGGGGGCGAGGGAGATACGCAGTATTTT
>NA|TRBV5-1|few|TRBJ2-1
CASSLVAGGGYNEQFF
TGCGCCAGCAGCTTGGTAGCTGGGGGCGGGTACAATGAGCAGTTCTTC
>NA|TRBV6-6|NA|TRBJ1-5
CASSSYREQPQHF
TGTGCCAGCAGTTCATACAGGGAACAGCCCCAGCATTTT
>TRBD1|TRBV2|NA|TRBJ1-2
CASREGAGGYTF
TGTGCCAGCAGGGAGGGGGCTGGTGGCTACACCTTC
>TRBD1|TRBV15|NA|TRBJ2-5
CATGRTGGETQYF
TGTGCCACCGGTCGGACAGGGGGAGAGACCCAGTACTTC
>NA|TRBV19|few|TRBJ2-2
CASSIGGGASGELFF
TGTGCCAGTAGTATAGGCGGGGGCGCAAGCGGGGAGCTGTTTTTT
>TRBD2|TRBV6-1|NA|TRBJ2-3
CASSALTSGGYTDTQYF
TGTGCCAGCAGTGCCCTGACTAGCGGGGGATACACAGATACGCAGTATTTT
>TRBD1|TRBV5-1|few|TRBJ2-2
CASSRDRGTGELFF
TGCGCCAGCAGCCGGGACAGGGGCACCGGGGAGCTGTTTTTT
>NA|TRBV13|NA|TRBJ1-3
CASSSLGAGTGNTIYF
TGTGCCAGCAGCTCCCTGGGAGCCGGGACTGGAAACACCATATATTTT
>NA|TRBV5-4|few|TRBJ2-7
CASSLEGPREQYF
TGTGCCAGCAGCTTGGAGGGGCCCCGGGAGCAGTACTTC
>TRBD1|TRBV7-9|few|TRBJ1-1
CASSLVRDRENTEAFF
TGTGCCAGCAGCTTAGTGCGTGACAGGGAGAACACTGAAGCTTTCTTT
>TRBD2|TRBV5-1|NA|TRBJ2-5
CASSNRTSLDQYF
TGCGCCAGCAGCAACCGGACTAGCCTGGACCAGTACTTC
>NA|TRBV5-1|NA|TRBJ1-1
CASSEGQLNTEAFF
TGCGCCAGCAGTGAGGGACAACTGAACACTGAAGCTTTCTTT
>TRBD1|TRBV4-3|NA|TRBJ2-4
CASSQRRGQGNIQYF
TGCGCCAGCAGCCAAAGGAGGGGACAGGGGAACATTCAGTACTTC
>TRBD2|TRBV2|once|TRBJ2-5
CASRRPGLAGGYEQYF
TGTGCCAGCAGACGCCCCGGACTAGCGGGGGGTTATGAGCAGTACTTC
>NA|TRBV2|few|TRBJ1-5
CASSVSPYSNQPQHF
TGTGCCAGCAGCGTTTCCCCCTATAGCAATCAGCCCCAGCATTTT
>NA|TRBV5-1|NA|TRBJ2-1
CASSPQPGAGAVYNEQFF
TGCGCCAGCAGCCCTCAGCCCGGGGCGGGGGCGGTCTACAATGAGCAGTTCTTC
>NA|TRBV9|NA|TRBJ2-3
CASSVALALADTQYF
TGTGCCAGCAGCGTAGCATTAGCGTTAGCAGATACGCAGTATTTT
>NA|TRBV5-4|NA|TRBJ2-6
CASSPGQGLGANVLTF
TGTGCCAGCAGCCCGGGGCAGGGGCTTGGGGCCAACGTCCTGACTTTC
>TRBD1|TRBV14|NA|TRBJ1-2
CASSQVTGGDEGYTF
TGTGCCAGCAGCCAAGTCACAGGGGGCGATGAGGGCTACACCTTC
>TRBD1|TRBV12-5|NA|TRBJ2-7
CASGLAGGIEQYF
TGTGCTAGTGGTCTAGCAGGGGGAATCGAGCAGTACTTC
>NA|TRBV5-1|few|TRBJ2-3
CASSSQGDTQYF
TGCGCCAGCAGCTCCCAGGGGGATACGCAGTATTTT
>NA|TRBV15|NA|TRBJ1-1
CATSTDPRDTEAFF
TGTGCCACCAGCACGGACCCGAGGGACACTGAAGCTTTCTTT
>NA|TRBV11-2|few|TRBJ1-1
CASSLRSSAEAFF
TGTGCCAGCAGCTTAAGGAGTTCCGCTGAAGCTTTCTTT
>TRBD1|TRBV6-5|few|TRBJ1-2
CASSPQGANYGYTF
TGTGCCAGCAGTCCACAGGGGGCTAACTATGGCTACACCTTC
>NA|TRBV7-9|few|TRBJ2-7
CASTLAGFDEQYF
TGTGCCAGCACTCTTGCCGGGTTCGACGAGCAGTACTTC
>TRBD2|TRBV2|few|TRBJ2-5
CASTIAGAQETQYF
TGTGCCAGCACAATAGCGGGGGCCCAAGAGACCCAGTACTTC
>TRBD1|TRBV7-6|few|TRBJ1-6
CASSLGSQGTGSPLHF
TGTGCCAGCAGCTTGGGGTCACAGGGGACAGGGTCACCCCTCCACTTT
>TRBD1|TRBV5-1|NA|TRBJ2-5
CASSLSGTAQETQYF
TGCGCCAGCAGCTTATCCGGGACAGCACAAGAGACCCAGTACTTC
>TRBD1|TRBV5-1|few|TRBJ1-1
CASSLDRGGTEAFF
TGCGCCAGCAGCTTGGACAGGGGTGGGACTGAAGCTTTCTTT
>NA|TRBV29-1|few|TRBJ2-7
CSGTRTEFPYEQYF
TGCAGCGGGACCCGGACAGAATTCCCCTACGAGCAGTACTTC
>NA|TRBV27|few|TRBJ2-1
CASSLLTASSYNEQFF
TGTGCCAGCAGTTTGTTGACTGCCAGCTCCTACAATGAGCAGTTCTTC
>TRBD1|TRBV12-5|NA|TRBJ2-7
CASGFDRGTSYEQYF
TGTGCTAGTGGTTTCGACAGGGGAACCTCCTACGAGCAGTACTTC
>NA|TRBV5-4|NA|TRBJ2-1
CASSNTSSYNEQFF
TGTGCCAGCAGCAACACTAGCTCCTACAATGAGCAGTTCTTC
>TRBD1|TRBV12-5|few|TRBJ1-6
CASGKTGGSSPLHF
TGTGCTAGTGGTAAGACAGGGGGATCTTCACCCCTCCACTTT